What follows are 17 T cell receptor beta chains derived from one specimen sequenced in a study of blood T cell repertoires in COVID-19. The protocol was immunoSEQ multiplex PCR, while the TCRdb copy is restricted to in-frame clones and leaves out a portion. The data contain about 180,000 clones, 70% to 90% of them singletons. Sequenced material: peripheral blood. These receptors all come from a man between 50 and 59 years old with active or convalescent COVID-19.

This chain joins TRBV6-5 and TRBJ2-7; 8 bases line up with TRBD1. The ends lost 5 bases at V and 2 bases at J; junction bases unmatched: 8. Germline V lookup: CDR1 MNHEY, CDR2 SVGAGI. The CDR3 sequence is 15 residues long. This chain's CDR3 is CASSLRGQGTYEQYF. For the CDR3, the DNA is TGTGCCAGCAGTCTCAGAGGACAGGGAACCTACGAGCAGTACTTC.

CDR3 residues: CASSQPQGTSINEQFF. In nucleotides, the CDR3 is TGTGCCAGCAGCCAACCCCAAGGGACTAGCATCAATGAGCAGTTCTTC. The chain couples TRBV4-2 to TRBJ2-1, with 9 bases that match TRBD2. Per the germline V gene, CDR1 is LGHNA and CDR2 is YNFKEQ. The V and J ends lost 2 bases and 6 bases, in that order; junction bases with no gene match: 8. The CDR3 spans 16 residues.

The chain uses TRBV29-1 and TRBJ2-5, with no clear D. The CDR3 sequence is 12 residues long. The germline V gene has CDR1 SQVTM and CDR2 ANQGSEA. V lost 7 bases and J 5 bases, leaving 14 bases between the germline ends. CDR3 nucleotide sequence: TGCAGCGCCGACCCGGGTGAGGAGACCCAGTACTTC. This gives the protein CSADPGEETQYF.

The rearrangement uses TRBV4-1 and TRBJ1-5, with 7 bases matching TRBD1. The ends lost 4 bases at V and 0 bases at J; junction bases unmatched: 6. Germline V gene sequence: CDR1 MGHRA, CDR2 YSYEKL. The CDR3 totals 16 residues. In nucleotides, the CDR3 is TGCGCCAGCAGCCTGTCCGGACAGGATAGCAATCAGCCCCAGCATTTT. It translates to CASSLSGQDSNQPQHF.

The chain uses TRBV19 and TRBJ2-1, with a weak D call TRBD2 (6 bases). Trimming took off 4 bases at V and 0 bases at J, with 10 bases between the two ends. CDR3 length: 15 amino acids. Germline assignment: CDR1 LNHDA and CDR2 SQIVND (reference sequence). In DNA, the CDR3 is TGTGCCAGTAGTAGGACTAAGAGCTCCTACAATGAGCAGTTCTTC. Translation gives CASSRTKSSYNEQFF. The full variable domain, its missing parts supplied by reference TRBV19 and TRBJ2-1, is DGGITQSPKYLFRKEGQNVTLSCEQNLNHDAMYWYRQDPGQGLRLIYYSQIVNDFQKGDIAEGYSVSREKKESFPLTVTSAQKNPTAFYLCASSRTKSSYNEQFFGPGTRLTVL.

V gene TRBV5-1 combines with J gene TRBJ2-5; 7 nucleotides agree with TRBD2. Germline V lookup: CDR1 SGHRS, CDR2 YFSETQ. V lost 1 base, J lost 5 bases, and 11 bases stayed unmatched. The CDR3 covers 16 residues. The CDR3 bases are TGCGCCAGCAGCTTGATGGGCGGGGGAGTGAGCGAGACCCAGTACTTC. It yields the protein CASSLMGGGVSETQYF.

J is TRBJ1-6 and V is TRBV4-1; D uncertain. CDR1 is MGHRA and CDR2 is YSYEKL in the germline V gene. The CDR3 is 17 amino acids. V was pared by 4 bases and J by 3 bases, with 16 bases between. The CDR3 here is CASSPNPAIGYNSPLHF. CDR3 bases: TGCGCCAGCAGCCCAAATCCTGCAATCGGCTATAATTCACCCCTCCACTTT.

This clone has a handful of counts. This chain links TRBV24-1 with TRBJ2-1; 13 bases align to TRBD2. V lost 0 bases, J lost 7 bases, and 2 bases stayed unmatched. The length of the CDR3 is 16 residues. Germline assignment: CDR1 KGHDR and CDR2 SFDVKD. In DNA, the CDR3 is TGTGCCACCAGTGATTTGGGGACTAGCGGGGTAAATGAGCAGTTCTTC. Its protein is CATSDLGTSGVNEQFF.

The chain joins TRBV6-2 or TRBV6-3 to TRBJ1-1, with TRBD1 matching 8 bases. This CDR3 has 13 residues. Germline V CDR1 and CDR2: MNHEY, SVGEGT. With 4 bases clipped from V and 7 bases from J, the junction kept 5 bases outside the gene matches. CDR3 DNA: TGTGCCAGCAGTTGGGACAGGCAAGGTGAAGCTTTCTTT. Residues: CASSWDRQGEAFF.

This chain connects TRBV28 to TRBJ2-7; 8 bases agree with TRBD2. This CDR3 is 15 amino acids long. V lost 7 bases, J lost 0 bases, and 8 bases stayed unmatched. Germline lookup yields CDR1 MDHEN and CDR2 SYDVKM. CDR3: CASTSGGVFSYEQYF. The CDR3 DNA is TGTGCCAGCACCTCGGGGGGGGTTTTCTCCTACGAGCAGTACTTC.

This clone appeared a few times. The chain carries TRBV6-6 and TRBJ1-1, with D possibly being TRBD1 (6 bases). Trimming cost V 5 bases and J 2 bases, with 9 bases left between them. This CDR3 is 13 amino acids long. Germline V CDR1 and CDR2: MNHNY, SVGAGI (reference sequence). As DNA, the CDR3 is TGTGCCAGCAGTACAGGGTTCAACACTGAAGCTTTCTTT. Its protein product is CASSTGFNTEAFF.

This chain joins TRBV19 and TRBJ1-1; 9 bases are a match to TRBD1. J gave up 5 bases and V 1 base, and 2 bases lay outside the gene matches. Germline V gene data show CDR1 as LNHDA and CDR2 as SQIVND (reference sequence). The CDR3 loop spans 14 amino acids. The CDR3 reads CASSIGGQGTEAFF. The CDR3 DNA reads as TGTGCCAGTAGTATAGGGGGACAGGGAACTGAAGCTTTCTTT.

The rearrangement joins TRBV5-1 to TRBJ1-4, with TRBD1 as a possible D gene (6 bases). The CDR3 totals 13 residues. Trimming stripped 5 bases from V and 5 bases from J, with 10 bases between. Germline values: CDR1 SGHRS, CDR2 YFSETQ. The CDR3 nucleotides read TGCGCCAGCAGAAAGGGACAAAATGAAAAACTGTTTTTT. It specifies CASRKGQNEKLFF.

A remark on this clone: The sample holds other DNA sequences that translate to the same CDR3. This chain uses TRBV6-1 with TRBJ1-1; unclear D gene. V lost 0 bases and J lost 9, with 5 bases in between. The CDR3 spans 11 residues. Per the germline V gene, CDR1 is MNHNS and CDR2 is SASEGT. The DNA for the CDR3 is TGTGCCAGCAGTGAAGCTGTAAAAGCTTTCTTT. Its translation: CASSEAVKAFF.

The rearrangement links TRBV19 to TRBJ2-1; 10 bases line up with TRBD2. From germline, CDR1 is LNHDA and CDR2 SQIVND (reference sequence). This CDR3 spans 17 amino acids. The ends lost 6 bases at V and 4 bases at J; junction bases unmatched: 12. In DNA form, the CDR3 reads TGTGCCAGTAGCCCCCGGGTGCGGACTAGCGGATACAATGAGCAGTTCTTC. The encoded protein is CASSPRVRTSGYNEQFF.

This clone was seen once. This chain joins TRBV3-1 (or the pseudogene TRBV3-2) and TRBJ2-6, with 7 bases fitting TRBD2. The CDR3 has 16 residues. Per germline, CDR1 LGHDT and CDR2 YNNKEL (reference sequence). Germline trimming cut 7 bases from V and 0 bases from J; bases unmatched to any gene: 6. CDR3 sequence (DNA): TGTGCCAGCACCAGCGGGGCACCCTCTGGGGCCAACGTCCTGACTTTC. This gives the protein CASTSGAPSGANVLTF.

The chain joins TRBV15 to TRBJ1-2; 7 bases are shared with TRBD1. The CDR3 has 15 residues. Germline values: CDR1 LNHNV, CDR2 YYDKDF (reference sequence). V shed 0 bases and J 2 bases; nucleotides not matched to a gene: 3. CDR3 protein: CATSRDGTANYGYTF. CDR3 coding DNA: TGTGCCACCAGCAGAGACGGGACAGCAAACTATGGCTACACCTTC.